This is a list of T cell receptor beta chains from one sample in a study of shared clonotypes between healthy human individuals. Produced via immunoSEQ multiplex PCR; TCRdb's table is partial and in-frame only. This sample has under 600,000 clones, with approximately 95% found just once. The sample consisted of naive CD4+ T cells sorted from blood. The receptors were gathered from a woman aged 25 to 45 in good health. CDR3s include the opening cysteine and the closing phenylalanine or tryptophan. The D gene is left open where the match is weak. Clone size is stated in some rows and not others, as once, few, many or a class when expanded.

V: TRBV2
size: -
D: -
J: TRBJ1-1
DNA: TGTGCCAGCACTGTGGCGGGGACTGAAGCTTTCTTT
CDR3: CASTVAGTEAFF

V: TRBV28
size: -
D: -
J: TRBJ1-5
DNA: TGTGCCAGCAGTTTCAGGTTTGGAAGTGGCAATCAGCCCCAGCATTTT
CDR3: CASSFRFGSGNQPQHF

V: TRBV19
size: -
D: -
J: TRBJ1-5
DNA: TGTGCCAGTAGTATTGAGACACTTTATCAGCCCCAGCATTTT
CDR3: CASSIETLYQPQHF

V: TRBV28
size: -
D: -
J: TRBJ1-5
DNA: TGTGCCAGCAGTTCGGAGGGGCTTAGGGAGCCCCAGCATTTT
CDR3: CASSSEGLREPQHF

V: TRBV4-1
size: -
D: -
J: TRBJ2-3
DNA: TGCGCCAGCAGCCAAGTAGGGGTCGCAGATACGCAGTATTTT
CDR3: CASSQVGVADTQYF

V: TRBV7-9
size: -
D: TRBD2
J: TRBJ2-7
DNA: TGTGCCAGCAACTTAGGGTACGGGGCGGGAGGATCCTACGAGCAGTACTTC
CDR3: CASNLGYGAGGSYEQYF

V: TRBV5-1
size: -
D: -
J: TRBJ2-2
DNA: TGCGCCAGCAGCTTGGTCCTGGCGCCTGGGGCGGACACCGGGGAGCTGTTTTTT
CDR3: CASSLVLAPGADTGELFF

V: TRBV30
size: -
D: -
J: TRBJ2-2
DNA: TGTGCCTGGAGTGTTCATGGGCCTGCGACCGGGGAGCTGTTTTTT
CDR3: CAWSVHGPATGELFF

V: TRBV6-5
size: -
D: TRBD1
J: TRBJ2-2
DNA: TGTGCCAGCAGTTACAGGGACAGGGTGACCGGGGAGCTGTTTTTT
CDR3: CASSYRDRVTGELFF

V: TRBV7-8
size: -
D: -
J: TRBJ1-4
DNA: TGTGCCAGCAGCGAGGATGGAGATGAGTGGAATGAAAAACTGTTTTTT
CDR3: CASSEDGDEWNEKLFF

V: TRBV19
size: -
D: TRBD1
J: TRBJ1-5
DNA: TGTGCCAGTAGTACGAACCGGGACAGGTTCAATCAGCCCCAGCATTTT
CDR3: CASSTNRDRFNQPQHF

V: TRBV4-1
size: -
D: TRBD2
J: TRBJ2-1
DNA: TGCGCCAGCAGCATCCCTCCCGGGACTAGGCGGTCCAATGAGCAGTTCTTC
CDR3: CASSIPPGTRRSNEQFF

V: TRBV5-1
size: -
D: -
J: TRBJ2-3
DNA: TGCGCCAGCAGCTTTTCGCGAGGTCTGGCGGGGGATACGCAGTATTTT
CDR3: CASSFSRGLAGDTQYF

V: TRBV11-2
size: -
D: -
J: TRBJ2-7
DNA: TGTGCCAGCAGCCCGGGGACTCAAACTCTTTACGAGCAGTACTTC
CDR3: CASSPGTQTLYEQYF

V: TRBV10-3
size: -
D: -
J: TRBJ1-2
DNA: TGTGCCATCAGTGAGTCGAGTCAGATGGGCTATGGCTACACCTTC
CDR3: CAISESSQMGYGYTF

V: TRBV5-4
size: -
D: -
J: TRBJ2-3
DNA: TGTGCCAGCAGCTTTTTAGTGGCAGATACGCAGTATTTT
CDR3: CASSFLVADTQYF

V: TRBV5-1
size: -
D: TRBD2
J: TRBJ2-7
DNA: TGCGCCAGCAGCTTGGCGGGAGGGCCGGGGGAGCAGTACTTC
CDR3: CASSLAGGPGEQYF

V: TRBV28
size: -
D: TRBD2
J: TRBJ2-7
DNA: TGTGCCAGCAGACCGGGACTAGCGGGAGTGCACGAGCAGTACTTC
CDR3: CASRPGLAGVHEQYF

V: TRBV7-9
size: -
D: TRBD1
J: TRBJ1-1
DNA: TGTGCCAGCAGCTTAACAGGGGTAGACACTGAAGCTTTCTTT
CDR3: CASSLTGVDTEAFF

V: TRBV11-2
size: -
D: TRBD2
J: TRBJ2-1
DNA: TGTGCCAGCAGCTCAAGACTAGCGGGAGGTCGATCATCCTACAATGAGCAGTTCTTC
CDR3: CASSSRLAGGRSSYNEQFF

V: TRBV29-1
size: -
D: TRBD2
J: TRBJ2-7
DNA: TGCAGCGTTGAAGCTACAAGACTAGCGGGAGGCTACGAGCAGTACTTC
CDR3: CSVEATRLAGGYEQYF

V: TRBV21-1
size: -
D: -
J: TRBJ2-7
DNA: TGTGCCAGCAGCTCTGGACTAGAGGGCTCCTACGAGCAGTACTTC
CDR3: CASSSGLEGSYEQYF

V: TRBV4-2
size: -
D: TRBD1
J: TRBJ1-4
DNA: TGTGCCAGCAGCTTAAACAGGGGAGGTAATGAAAAACTGTTTTTT
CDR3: CASSLNRGGNEKLFF

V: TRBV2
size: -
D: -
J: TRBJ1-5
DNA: TGTGCCAGCAGTGACGTGGCCCCAAGGGATCAGCCCCAGCATTTT
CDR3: CASSDVAPRDQPQHF

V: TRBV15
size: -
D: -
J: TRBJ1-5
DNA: TGTGCCACCAGCAGACCCGGGACGGTCGAGCCCCAGCATTTT
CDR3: CATSRPGTVEPQHF

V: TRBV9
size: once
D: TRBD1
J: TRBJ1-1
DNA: TGTGCCAGCAGCGAAACGACAGGGTGGGACACTGAAGCTTTCTTT
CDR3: CASSETTGWDTEAFF

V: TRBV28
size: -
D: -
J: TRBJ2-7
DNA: TGTGCCAGCAGTGAGGGTCATGTGGAGCAGTACTTC
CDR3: CASSEGHVEQYF